Sequencing of this T cell receptor (beta chain) was carried out in a study of blood T cell repertoires in COVID-19. Germline V gene lookup returns CDR1 SGHNT and CDR2 YYREEE (reference sequence). The CDR3 length is 15 residues. Between the trimmed V and J ends, which lost 0 bases and 6 bases, there was a span of 13 bases. Study processing details: Amplification of reference gene primers was used by the study to estimate nucleated cell counts. The assay was immunoSEQ multiplex PCR, and TCRdb's table has in-frame clones only and misses some. That table supplies the V and J calls and clone size; D and trimming were determined from the DNA. The data hold 150,000 to 200,000 clones, with approximately 95% observed a single time.

The clonotype comes from a woman aged 55 to 70 with COVID-19, enrolled during active disease. The V gene is TRBV5-4, the J gene TRBJ2-1; possibly TRBD2 for D (6 bases). Sequenced sample: peripheral blood. The CDR3 sequence is CASSLALAAGNEQFF. CDR3 DNA: TGTGCCAGCAGCTTGGCCTTAGCGGCGGGCAATGAGCAGTTCTTC.